The next 2 T cell receptor beta chains were all read from a single sample in a study of OX40 agonist ivuxolimab in advanced cancers. Generated by immunoSEQ multiplex PCR, the TCRdb table keeps only in-frame clones and is missing some. The sample has some 30,000 clones; 87% are singletons. The source material was CD4+ or CD8+ T cells sorted from blood, sampled in a trial of the OX40 agonist ivuxolimab. The receptors come from an adult with an advanced solid tumor such as melanoma, head and neck, liver or kidney cancer.

This clone has a single count. This sequence joins TRBV7-8 and TRBJ1-1; the D gene is possibly TRBD1 (5 bases). The germline CDR1 and CDR2 sequences are SGHVS and FQNEAQ. V lost 3 bases, J lost 1 base, and 12 bases lay in between. This CDR3 is 15 amino acids long. The CDR3 loop reads CASSFLGGGNTEAFF. The CDR3 DNA is TGTGCCAGCAGCTTCCTTGGGGGAGGGAACACTGAAGCTTTCTTT.

The J gene is TRBJ2-1, the V gene TRBV11-3, with 14 bases identical to TRBD2. CDR3 size: 18 residues. Germline loops: CDR1 SGHNT, CDR2 YENEEA. With 5 bases clipped from V and 8 bases from J, the junction kept 14 bases outside the gene matches. CDR3 DNA: TGTGCCAGCAGCAACCGACTAGCGGGAGGGCTCGTGTCGGATGAGCAGTTCTTC. Protein: CASSNRLAGGLVSDEQFF.